This T cell receptor beta chain emerged from a study of neoadjuvant anti-PD-1 for oral cavity cancer. Across the whole study: Patients without progression got a fourth dose around day 43.

CDR1 is MNHEY, CDR2 SMNVEV, per germline (reference sequence). V was cut by 3 bases and J by 1 base, with 12 bases left in between. This CDR3 has 15 amino acids. Sample time point: after neoadjuvant nivolumab, at surgical resection. Patients had newly diagnosed, untreated stage II-IVA oral cavity squamous cell carcinoma. Most PBMC samples had 480 ng input DNA in six replicates. Profiling relied on immunoSEQ multiplex PCR, and the TCRdb table lists in-frame clones only, not all of them. The sample includes approximately 13,000 clones, more than 70% seen only once; the top ten take 2.4%. This specimen was PBMCs, taken after nivolumab (anti-PD-1) treatment. This TCR was recovered from a person aged 35-79 years with oral cavity squamous cell carcinoma. The rearrangement joins TRBV27 to TRBJ2-5; D perhaps matches TRBD2 (6 bases). The CDR3 coding sequence is TGTGCCAGCAGTTTCGGAGGGTTGGGCCAAGAGACCCAGTACTTC. Its protein product is CASSFGGLGQETQYF.